Presented here are 22 T cell receptor beta chains from one specimen sequenced in a study of read filtering for tumor transcriptome and immune sequencing. Molecular barcoded adaptors covering alpha/delta and beta/gamma chains were used on approximately 440 ng RNA. TCRdb re-derived calls from the reads in MiXCR, one entry per CDR3 protein. The table shows about 58,000 distinct CDR3 sequences, with roughly an eighth occurring only once. Sequences were obtained from a population of CD138-negative cells sorted from bone marrow. The receptor source for this set is a donor over 35 with multiple myeloma.

The chain combines TRBV28 with TRBJ1-6; TRBD1 is a possible D gene (6 bases). The V end lost 7 bases, the J end lost 8 bases, and 9 bases lay between the germline ends. The CDR3 extends over 12 amino acids. CDR1 and CDR2 from the germline V gene are MDHEN and SYDVKM. This CDR3 is CASTDSDSPLHF. The CDR3 DNA follows: TGTGCCAGCACGGACAGTGATTCACCCCTCCACTTT. Full variable domain (missing parts from reference TRBV28 and TRBJ1-6): DVKVTQSSRYLVKRTGEKVFLECVQDMDHENMFWYRQDPGLGLRLIYFSYDVKMKEKGDIPEGYSVSREKKERFSLILESASTNQTSMYLCASTDSDSPLHFGNGTRLTVT.

In its sample, this clonotype ranks as medium-sized (0.01 to 0.1%). The chain's CDR3 is CSAKTITESEQFF. DNA of the CDR3: TGCAGTGCCAAGACAATTACGGAGAGTGAGCAGTTCTTC. The chain has TRBV20-1 and TRBJ2-1; D not certain. The CDR3 is 13 amino acids. The V end was cut by 6 bases, the J end by 9 bases, with 18 bases between. Germline-derived CDR1 and CDR2 are DFQATT and SNEGSKA (reference sequence).

This clonotype was counted at least ten times. The chain combines TRBV20-1 with TRBJ2-3; D could derive from TRBD1 or TRBD2 (5 bases each). Germline CDR1 is DFQATT and CDR2 is SNEGSKA (reference sequence). V dropped 6 bases and J dropped 6 bases, with 13 bases sitting between them. The length of the CDR3 is 12 residues. The CDR3 here is CSARGPPDTQYF. The CDR3 DNA reads TGCAGTGCGAGGGGCCCCCCCGATACGCAGTATTTT.

A remark on this clonotype: This may arise from a read error, as a much more abundant clone is one base away. This rearrangement joins TRBV5-1 to TRBJ2-7, with no clear D. The germline CDR1 and CDR2 sequences are SGHRS and YFSETQ. Deletions cut 2 bases from V and 4 bases from J, with 7 bases between. The CDR3 runs 12 residues. The CDR3, as DNA: TGCGCCAGCAGCTTTGCCAATTACGAGCAGTACTTC. This encodes CASSFANYEQYF.

This clonotype showed up many times. CDR3: CASSRNRVDEQFF. CDR3 sequence (DNA): TGTGCCAGCAGTCGGAATAGGGTGGATGAGCAGTTCTTC. V usage is TRBV11-3 and J usage is TRBJ2-1; the D is unclear. The ends were cut back, 6 bases at V and 8 bases at J, with 14 bases in the middle. The CDR3 contains 13 residues. CDR1 and CDR2 (germline): SGHNT, YENEEA.

This clonotype was observed many times. This chain joins TRBV18 and TRBJ2-3; 7 nucleotides line up with TRBD2. Trimming took 0 bases from V and 1 from J; bases not matched to a gene: 4. Germline V gene lookup returns CDR1 KGHSH and CDR2 LQKENI. The CDR3 covers 16 residues. The CDR3 DNA reads as TGTGCCAGCTCACCACCGGGAGGGATGGGCACAGATACGCAGTATTTT. It codes for CASSPPGGMGTDTQYF.

The genes are TRBV5-4 and TRBJ2-5, with D hard to call. This CDR3 has 13 residues. Trimming left V 4 bases short and J 4 bases short, with 11 bases between. Per germline, CDR1 SGHNT and CDR2 YYREEE (reference sequence). In DNA, the CDR3 is TGTGCCAGCAGCCGTCCGGACGGAGAGACCCAGTACTTC. This encodes CASSRPDGETQYF.

This clonotype was detected only a few times. The chain is built from TRBV2 and TRBJ1-5; 12 bases map to TRBD1. Looked up from germline, CDR1 is SNHLY and CDR2 is FYNNEI. The CDR3 runs 15 residues. V lost 3 bases, J lost 5 bases, and 2 bases stayed unmatched. The CDR3 nucleotides are TGTGCCAGCAGTGAGGGACAGGGGGCCTATCAGCCCCAGCATTTT. As protein: CASSEGQGAYQPQHF.

In its sample, this clonotype was seen many times. The chain employs TRBV5-1 and TRBJ1-4; D is uncertain. The CDR3 length is 15 residues. With 0 bases removed from V and 0 bases from J, the gap between germline ends came to 6 bases. Germline V gene data show CDR1 as SGHRS and CDR2 as YFSETQ. CDR3 loop: CASSLGEATNEKLFF. DNA for the CDR3: TGCGCCAGCAGCTTGGGGGAGGCAACTAATGAAAAACTGTTTTTT.

Worth noting for this clonotype: The junction shows a germline mismatch at one end, possibly a read error. CDR3 region: CSSSFMVGITGELFF. CDR3 sequence (DNA): TGTTCCAGCAGCTTTATGGTCGGTATCACCGGGGAGCTGTTTTTT. The chain employs TRBV7-9 and TRBJ2-2; D call uncertain. The CDR3 consists of 15 residues. The germline CDR1 and CDR2 sequences are SEHNR and FQNEAQ (reference sequence).

This clonotype was counted only a few times. This sequence joins TRBV11-2 and TRBJ1-5; 10 nucleotides line up with TRBD1. The CDR3 contains 18 residues. The V segment lost 5 bases and the J segment 2 bases; nucleotides outside the gene matches: 12. Germline-derived CDR1 and CDR2 are SGHAT and FQNNGV. The CDR3 DNA follows: TGTGCCAGCAGCGCCGGGACAGGGGTCTTTGGTGGCAATCAGCCCCAGCATTTT. As protein: CASSAGTGVFGGNQPQHF.

This clonotype has just a few counts. CDR3 loop: CASSTTTPRHYGYTF. For the CDR3, the DNA is TGTGCCAGTAGTACGACAACTCCCCGACATTATGGCTACACCTTC. The V and J genes are TRBV19 and TRBJ1-2; D gene uncertain. This CDR3 comprises 15 residues. V dropped 4 bases and J dropped 5 bases, with 17 bases sitting between them. Germline-derived CDR1 and CDR2 are LNHDA and SQIVND (reference sequence).

For this clonotype: This may be a read error, as it is one base from a much larger clone. As the CDR3 is not closed by the conserved phenylalanine or tryptophan, this likely results from a read error. The V and J genes are TRBV29-1 and TRBJ1-3; D not certain. The V end lost 6 bases, the J end lost 2 bases, and 5 bases lay between the germline ends. The CDR3 is made up of 11 amino acids. Germline V lookup: CDR1 SQVTM, CDR2 ANQGSEA. CDR3: CSVEAGNTIYL. In nucleotides, the CDR3 is TGCAGCGTAGAGGCTGGAAACACCATATATCTT.

V gene TRBV12-3 or TRBV12-4 combines with J gene TRBJ2-1; a weak D match, TRBD2 (6 bases). The CDR3 loop spans 15 amino acids. Trimming removed 7 bases at V and 5 bases at J, with 18 bases between. The CDR3 coding sequence is TGTGCCAGCACCTCCCGGGACTGGGCTCACAATGAGCAGTTCTTC. Translation gives CASTSRDWAHNEQFF.

V and J are TRBV19 and TRBJ1-3; a possible D gene is TRBD1 (5 bases). Trimming took 6 bases from V and 0 from J, leaving 15 bases between them. The CDR3 sequence is 16 residues long. Germline V CDR1 and CDR2: LNHDA, SQIVND (reference sequence). CDR3 sequence (DNA): TGTGCCAGTAGCTACGAACGGGGCGCCTCTGGAAACACCATATATTTT. The encoded protein is CASSYERGASGNTIYF. Filled out from reference TRBV19 and TRBJ1-3, the complete variable domain reads DGGITQSPKYLFRKEGQNVTLSCEQNLNHDAMYWYRQDPGQGLRLIYYSQIVNDFQKGDIAEGYSVSREKKESFPLTVTSAQKNPTAFYLCASSYERGASGNTIYFGEGSWLTVV.

This clonotype was seen ten or more times. The V call is TRBV7-2, the J call TRBJ2-5; no reliable D call. Trimming cost V 2 bases and J 5 bases, with 18 bases left between them. This CDR3 spans 16 amino acids. Per the germline V gene, CDR1 is SGHTA and CDR2 is FQGNSA. The CDR3 reads CASSLSPMVSAETQYF. CDR3 DNA: TGTGCCAGCAGCTTATCCCCTATGGTTTCGGCGGAGACCCAGTACTTC.

This clonotype was found many times. The chain is built from TRBV15 and TRBJ2-5, with 8 bases lining up with TRBD1. Germline trimming cut 3 bases from V and 2 bases from J; bases unmatched to any gene: 2. The CDR3 has 14 residues. Germline V CDR1 and CDR2: LNHNV, YYDKDF (reference sequence). This CDR3 reads CATSRTGVQETQYF. CDR3 coding DNA: TGTGCCACCAGCAGGACAGGGGTTCAAGAGACCCAGTACTTC.

This clonotype was observed a handful of times. The gene calls are TRBV30 and TRBJ1-1; no firm D call. CDR1 and CDR2 (germline): GTSNPN, SVGIG (reference sequence). The CDR3 is made up of 11 amino acids. V lost 3 bases and J lost 1, with 3 bases in between. CDR3 sequence (DNA): TGTGCCTGGAGGCAGAACACTGAAGCTTTCTTT. It translates to CAWRQNTEAFF.

This clonotype has more than one count but fewer than ten. A read error may explain this, as a much larger clone is one base away. V usage is TRBV20-1 and J usage is TRBJ2-7; 10 bases are a match to TRBD1. After removal of 6 bases from V and 6 bases from J, the junction contained 5 bases not matched to a gene. The CDR3 totals 12 residues. Germline CDR1 is DFQATT and CDR2 is SNEGSKA (reference sequence). This chain's CDR3 is CSAPGQGPEQYF. DNA for the CDR3: TGCAGTGCCCCGGGACAGGGGCCCGAGCAGTACTTC.

This clonotype was counted only a few times. The chain joins TRBV19 to TRBJ1-3; D is unclear. The ends were cut back, 4 bases at V and 2 bases at J, with 9 bases in the middle. The CDR3 totals 14 residues. Germline V gives CDR1 LNHDA, CDR2 SQIVND (reference sequence). CDR3 sequence (DNA): TGTGCCAGTAGTAATTACAGCGCTGGAAACACCATATATTTT. It is translated as CASSNYSAGNTIYF.

This clonotype was seen at least ten times. V gene TRBV30 combines with J gene TRBJ1-5; D unresolved. The germline V gene encodes CDR1 GTSNPN and CDR2 SVGIG (reference sequence). V was trimmed by 1 base and J by 0 bases, leaving 1 base between them. This CDR3 is 12 amino acids long. The CDR3 coding sequence is TGTGCCTGGAGTGGTAGCAATCAGCCCCAGCATTTT. Translated, it gives CAWSGSNQPQHF.

Concerning this clonotype itself: A read error may account for a junction end that differs from germline. The chain joins TRBV20-1 to TRBJ2-5; 9 bases line up with TRBD2. The CDR3 extends over 16 amino acids. CDR1 is DFQATT and CDR2 is SNEGSKA in the germline V gene (reference sequence). The CDR3 spells CSARVSSGGRRETQYF. Here the CDR3 DNA reads TGCAGTGCTAGAGTATCCAGCGGGGGGCGCCGAGAGACCCAATACTTC.